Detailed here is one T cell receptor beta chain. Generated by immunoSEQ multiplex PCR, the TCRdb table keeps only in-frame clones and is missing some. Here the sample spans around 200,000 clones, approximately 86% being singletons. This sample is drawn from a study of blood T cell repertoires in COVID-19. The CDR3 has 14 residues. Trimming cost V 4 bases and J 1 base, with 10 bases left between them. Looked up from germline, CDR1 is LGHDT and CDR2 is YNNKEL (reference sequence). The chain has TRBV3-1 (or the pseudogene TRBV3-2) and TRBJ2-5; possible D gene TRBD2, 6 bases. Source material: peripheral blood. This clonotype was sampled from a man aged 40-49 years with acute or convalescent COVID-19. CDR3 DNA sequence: TGTGCCAGCAGCCGGTGGGAGGCCCAAGAGACCCAGTACTTC. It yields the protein CASSRWEAQETQYF.